This T cell receptor (beta chain) was observed in a study of T-cell memory formation after mild COVID-19. Notes on the study in general: CD4+ contracting clones were mainly CM and EM; CD8+ ones, EMRA. The finding that pre-infection memory included some responding clones suggested that cross-reactive memory joined.

A single count supports this clonotype. Antigen: not known. TCR alpha and TCR beta cDNA libraries carrying sample barcodes and UMIs came from 5'RACE with constant-segment primers. TCRdb processed the 5' RACE reads anew with MiXCR; each CDR3 protein has one entry. The table shows approximately 99,000 distinct CDR3 sequences, with roughly a sixth occurring only once. Losses at the gene ends were 5 bases for V and 8 bases for J; bases not matched to a gene: 6. The length of the CDR3 is 13 residues. The receptor was isolated from a man younger than 30 who had mild COVID-19 (a few samples of this study predate the infection). Cell type and time point are not known. The chain has TRBV12-3 or TRBV12-4 and TRBJ1-2, with 9 bases aligning to TRBD1. The sample consisted of PBMCs or a T cell subset sorted from them (not recorded which). The CDR3 reads CASSVRDRAGYTF. The CDR3 bases are TGTGCCAGCAGTGTCCGGGACAGGGCGGGCTACACCTTC.